The T cell receptor (beta chain) under discussion was sequenced for a study of T cells in Graves' hyperthyroidism and ophthalmopathy. RNA transcripts gave rise to amplified TCR beta CDR3 regions. Primed by the HTBI set, a first-round RT-PCR was run on the TCR CDR3. TCRdb recomputed calls from the multiplex PCR reads with MiXCR, one row per CDR3 protein. The table has a few hundred thousand distinct CDR3 sequences, around 42% seen once. This CDR3 is built from 13 residues. Per the germline V gene, CDR1 is SGDLS and CDR2 is YYNGEE. The V and J ends lost 0 bases and 3 bases respectively, with 6 bases between them.

The material sequenced was peripheral blood or thyroid tissue (not recorded which). This sequence originates from a woman under 30 with Graves' hyperthyroidism. This chain uses TRBV9 with TRBJ2-5, with D hard to call. Here the CDR3 DNA reads TGTGCCAGCAGCGTAGATCGGGAAGAGACCCAGTACTTC. Protein sequence: CASSVDREETQYF. The full variable domain, in which reference TRBV9 and TRBJ2-5 provide the parts outside the CDR3, is DSGVTQTPKHLITATGQRVTLRCSPRSGDLSVYWYQQSLDQGLQFLIQYYNGEERAKGNILERFSAQQFPDLHSELNLSSLELGDSALYFCASSVDREETQYFGPGTRLLVL.